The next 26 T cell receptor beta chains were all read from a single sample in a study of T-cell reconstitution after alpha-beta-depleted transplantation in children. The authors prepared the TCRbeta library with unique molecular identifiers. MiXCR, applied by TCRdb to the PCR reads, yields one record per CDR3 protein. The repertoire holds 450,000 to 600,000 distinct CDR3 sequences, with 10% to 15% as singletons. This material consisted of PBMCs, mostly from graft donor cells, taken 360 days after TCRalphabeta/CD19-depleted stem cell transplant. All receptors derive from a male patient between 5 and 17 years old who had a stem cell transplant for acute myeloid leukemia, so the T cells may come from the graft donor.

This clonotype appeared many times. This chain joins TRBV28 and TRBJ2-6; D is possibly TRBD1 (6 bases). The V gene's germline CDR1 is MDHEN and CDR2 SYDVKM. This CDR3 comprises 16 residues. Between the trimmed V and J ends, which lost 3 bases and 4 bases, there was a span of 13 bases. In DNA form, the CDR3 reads TGTGCCAGCAGTTTCTACTACAGGGCAGGGGCCAACGTCCTGACTTTC. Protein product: CASSFYYRAGANVLTF.

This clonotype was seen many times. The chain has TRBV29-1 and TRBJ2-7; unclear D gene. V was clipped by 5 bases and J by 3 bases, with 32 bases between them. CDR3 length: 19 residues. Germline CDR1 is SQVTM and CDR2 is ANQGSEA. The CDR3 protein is CSVQVALSSTSSPFYEQYF. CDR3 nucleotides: TGCAGCGTTCAAGTCGCCCTCTCTTCTACGAGCAGTCCCTTCTACGAGCAGTACTTC.

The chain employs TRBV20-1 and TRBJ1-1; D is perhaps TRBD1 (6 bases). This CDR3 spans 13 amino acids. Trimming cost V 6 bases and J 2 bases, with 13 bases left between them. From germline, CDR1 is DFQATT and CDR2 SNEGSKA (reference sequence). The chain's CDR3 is CSAEQGGNTEAFF. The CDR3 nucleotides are TGCAGTGCGGAACAGGGAGGCAACACTGAAGCTTTCTTT.

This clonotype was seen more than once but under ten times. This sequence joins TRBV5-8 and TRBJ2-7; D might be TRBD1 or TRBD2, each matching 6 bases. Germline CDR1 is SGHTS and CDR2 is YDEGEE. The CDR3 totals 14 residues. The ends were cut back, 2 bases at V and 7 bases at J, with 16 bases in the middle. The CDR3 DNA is TGTGCCAGCAGCTTAGGGGGGCCCGAAGAGGAGCAGTACTTC. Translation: CASSLGGPEEEQYF. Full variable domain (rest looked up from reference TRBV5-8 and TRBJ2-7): EAGVTQSPTHLIKTRGQQATLRCSPISGHTSVYWYQQALGLGLQFLLWYDEGEERNRGNFPPRFSGRQFPNYSSELNVNALELEDSALYLCASSLGGPEEEQYFGPGTRLTVT.

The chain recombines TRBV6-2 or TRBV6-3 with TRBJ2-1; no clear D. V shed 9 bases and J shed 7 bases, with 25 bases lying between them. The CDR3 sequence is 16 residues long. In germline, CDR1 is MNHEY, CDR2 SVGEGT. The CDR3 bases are TGTGCCAGTCGATCCCTTTGGCCTAACGCGGCAAATGAGCAGTTCTTC. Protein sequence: CASRSLWPNAANEQFF.

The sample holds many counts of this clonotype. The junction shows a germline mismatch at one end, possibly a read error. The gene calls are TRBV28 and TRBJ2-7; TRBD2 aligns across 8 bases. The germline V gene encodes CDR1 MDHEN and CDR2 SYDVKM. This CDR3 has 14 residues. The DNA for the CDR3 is TGTGCCAGCAGTTTATCGCCGGGGACTAGTGGTGGCTTCTTC. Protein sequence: CASSLSPGTSGGFF.

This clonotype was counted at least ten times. The CDR3 nucleotides are TGCAGTGCTTCATTCGCAGGGGGCAACACAGATACGCAGTATTTT. As protein: CSASFAGGNTDTQYF. The chain has TRBV20-1 and TRBJ2-3, with 8 positions matching TRBD1. The CDR3 loop spans 15 amino acids. The trim removed 5 bases at V and 2 bases at J, leaving 9 bases unmatched. Germline values: CDR1 DFQATT, CDR2 SNEGSKA (reference sequence).

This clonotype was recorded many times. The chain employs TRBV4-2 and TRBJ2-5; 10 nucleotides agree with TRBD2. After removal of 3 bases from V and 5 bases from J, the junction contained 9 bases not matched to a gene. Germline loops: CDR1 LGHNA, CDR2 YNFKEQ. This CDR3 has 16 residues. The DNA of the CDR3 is TGTGCCAGCAGCCAGCGACTAGCGGGCTTCGTCGAGACCCAGTACTTC. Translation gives CASSQRLAGFVETQYF.

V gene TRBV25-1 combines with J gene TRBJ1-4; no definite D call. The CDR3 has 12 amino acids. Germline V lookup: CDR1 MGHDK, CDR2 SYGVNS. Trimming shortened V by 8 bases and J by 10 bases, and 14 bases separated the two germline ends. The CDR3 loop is CASAGLSRKLFF. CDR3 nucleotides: TGTGCCAGCGCAGGACTGTCTAGAAAACTGTTTTTT.

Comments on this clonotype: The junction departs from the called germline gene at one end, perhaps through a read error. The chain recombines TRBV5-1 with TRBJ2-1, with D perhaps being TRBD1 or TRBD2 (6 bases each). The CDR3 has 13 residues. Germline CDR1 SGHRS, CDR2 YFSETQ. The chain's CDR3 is CASGLVGGYEQFF. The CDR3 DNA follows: TGCGCCAGCGGCTTGGTAGGGGGGTATGAGCAGTTCTTC.

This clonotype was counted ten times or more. The CDR3 DNA is TGTGCCAGCAGCTCACCTCGGACAGGGAACTACAATGAGCAGTTCTTC. Its translation: CASSSPRTGNYNEQFF. This chain links TRBV7-3 with TRBJ2-1; 8 nucleotides align to TRBD1. The CDR3 runs to 16 residues. The germline V gene has CDR1 SGHTA and CDR2 FQGTGA. The ends lost 4 bases at V and 3 bases at J; junction bases unmatched: 8.

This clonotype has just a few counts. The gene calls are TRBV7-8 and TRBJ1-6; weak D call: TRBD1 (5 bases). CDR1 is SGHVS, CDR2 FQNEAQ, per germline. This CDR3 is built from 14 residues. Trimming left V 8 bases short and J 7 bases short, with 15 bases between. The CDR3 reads CASGPRDPNSPLHF. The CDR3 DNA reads TGTGCCAGCGGCCCCAGGGACCCGAATTCACCCCTCCACTTT.

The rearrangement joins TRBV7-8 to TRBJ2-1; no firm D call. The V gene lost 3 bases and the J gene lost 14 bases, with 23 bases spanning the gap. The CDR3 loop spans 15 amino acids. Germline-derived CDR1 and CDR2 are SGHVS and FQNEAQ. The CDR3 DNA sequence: TGTGCCAGCAGCTTCTTAGCCGGAGCCCTCGTGATGGAGTTCTTC. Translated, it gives CASSFLAGALVMEFF. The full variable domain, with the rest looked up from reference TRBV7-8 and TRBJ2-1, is GAGVSQSPRYKVAKRGQDVALRCDPISGHVSLFWYQQALGQGPEFLTYFQNEAQLDKSGLPSDRFFAERPEGSVSTLKIQRTQQEDSAVYLCASSFLAGALVMEFFGPGTRLTVL.

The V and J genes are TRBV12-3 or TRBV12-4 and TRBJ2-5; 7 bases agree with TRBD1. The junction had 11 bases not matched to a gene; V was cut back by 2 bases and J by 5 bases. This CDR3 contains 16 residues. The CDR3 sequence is CASSLRPTGVGETQYF. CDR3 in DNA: TGTGCCAGCAGTTTAAGGCCAACAGGGGTCGGGGAGACCCAGTACTTC.

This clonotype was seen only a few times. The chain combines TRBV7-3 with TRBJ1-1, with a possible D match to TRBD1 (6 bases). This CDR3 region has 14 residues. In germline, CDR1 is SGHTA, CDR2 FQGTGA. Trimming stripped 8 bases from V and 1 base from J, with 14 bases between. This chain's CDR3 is CASAWGGPNTEAFF. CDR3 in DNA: TGTGCCAGCGCTTGGGGGGGCCCGAACACTGAAGCTTTCTTT.

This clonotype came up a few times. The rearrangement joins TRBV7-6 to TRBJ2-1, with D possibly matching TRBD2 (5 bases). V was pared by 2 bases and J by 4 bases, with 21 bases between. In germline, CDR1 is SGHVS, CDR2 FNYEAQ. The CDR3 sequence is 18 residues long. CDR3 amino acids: CASSLNPGGPVTYNEQFF. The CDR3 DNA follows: TGTGCCAGCAGCTTAAACCCGGGCGGGCCCGTCACTTACAATGAGCAGTTCTTC.

CDR3 region: CASSEFGTHRSEQYF. CDR3 DNA: TGTGCCAGCAGTGAATTTGGGACTCATCGCTCCGAGCAGTACTTC. The chain couples TRBV25-1 to TRBJ2-7; a weak D match, TRBD2 (6 bases). V shed 1 base and J shed 6 bases, with 16 bases lying between them. CDR3 length equals 15 residues. Germline V lookup: CDR1 MGHDK, CDR2 SYGVNS.

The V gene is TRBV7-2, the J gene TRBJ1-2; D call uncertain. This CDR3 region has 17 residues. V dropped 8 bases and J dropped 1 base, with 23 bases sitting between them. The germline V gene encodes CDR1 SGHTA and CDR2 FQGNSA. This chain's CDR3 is CASPLRIGGSVNYGYTF. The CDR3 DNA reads TGTGCCAGCCCATTAAGGATTGGTGGGTCGGTTAACTATGGCTACACCTTC.

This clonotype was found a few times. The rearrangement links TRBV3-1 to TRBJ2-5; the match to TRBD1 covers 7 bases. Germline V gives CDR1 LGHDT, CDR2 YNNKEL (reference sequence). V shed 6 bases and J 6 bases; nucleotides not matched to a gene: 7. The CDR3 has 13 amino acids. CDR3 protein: CASSYRGFKTQYF. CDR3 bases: TGTGCCAGCAGTTACAGGGGTTTCAAGACCCAGTACTTC.

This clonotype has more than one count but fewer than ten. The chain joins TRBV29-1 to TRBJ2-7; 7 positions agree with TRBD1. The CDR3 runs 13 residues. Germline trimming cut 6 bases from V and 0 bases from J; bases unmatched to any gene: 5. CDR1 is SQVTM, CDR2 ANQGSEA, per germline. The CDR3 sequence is CSVVQGPSYEQYF. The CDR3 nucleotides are TGCAGCGTCGTACAGGGGCCCTCCTACGAGCAGTACTTC.

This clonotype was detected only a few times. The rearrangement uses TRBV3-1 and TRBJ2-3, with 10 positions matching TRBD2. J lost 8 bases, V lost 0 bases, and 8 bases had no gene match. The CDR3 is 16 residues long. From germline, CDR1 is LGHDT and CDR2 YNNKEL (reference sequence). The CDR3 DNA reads TGTGCCAGCAGCCAAGAGCTAGCGGGAGACATTGCTACGCAGTATTTT. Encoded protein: CASSQELAGDIATQYF.

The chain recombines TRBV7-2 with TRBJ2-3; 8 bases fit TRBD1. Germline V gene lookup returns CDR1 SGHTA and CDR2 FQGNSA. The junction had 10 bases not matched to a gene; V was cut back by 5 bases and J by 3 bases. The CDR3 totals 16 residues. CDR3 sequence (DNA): TGTGCCAGCAGCCCCCCGGGGACAGGACTTACAGATACGCAGTATTTT. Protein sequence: CASSPPGTGLTDTQYF.

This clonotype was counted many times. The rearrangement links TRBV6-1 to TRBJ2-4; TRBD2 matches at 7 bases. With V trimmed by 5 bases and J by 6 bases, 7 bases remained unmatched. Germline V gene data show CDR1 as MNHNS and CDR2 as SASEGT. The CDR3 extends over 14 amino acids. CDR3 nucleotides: TGTGCCAGCAGTCCTAGCGGCCAGGGAAACATTCAGTACTTC. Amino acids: CASSPSGQGNIQYF.

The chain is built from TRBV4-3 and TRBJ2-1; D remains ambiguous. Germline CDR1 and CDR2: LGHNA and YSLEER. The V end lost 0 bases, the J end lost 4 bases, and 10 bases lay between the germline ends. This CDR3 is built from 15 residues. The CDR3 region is CASSQERLNYNEQFF. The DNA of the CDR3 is TGCGCCAGCAGCCAAGAACGACTTAATTACAATGAGCAGTTCTTC.

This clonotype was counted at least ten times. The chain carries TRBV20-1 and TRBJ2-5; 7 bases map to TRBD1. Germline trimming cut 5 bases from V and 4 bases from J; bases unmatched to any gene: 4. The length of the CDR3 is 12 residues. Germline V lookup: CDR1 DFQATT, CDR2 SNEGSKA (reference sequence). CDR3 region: CSAPTGLETQYF. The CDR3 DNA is TGCAGTGCTCCGACAGGGTTAGAGACCCAGTACTTC.

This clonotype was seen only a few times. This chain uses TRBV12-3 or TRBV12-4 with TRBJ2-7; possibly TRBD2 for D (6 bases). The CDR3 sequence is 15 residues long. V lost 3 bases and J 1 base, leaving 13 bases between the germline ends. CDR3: CASSFEAGLSYEQYF. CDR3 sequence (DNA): TGTGCCAGCAGTTTTGAGGCGGGACTGTCCTACGAGCAGTACTTC.